This TCR beta chain derives from a study of CD8+ T cells in alopecia areata. Study information: Treatment ran 6 to 18 months, with 6 months of follow-up afterward.

V gave up 0 bases and J gave up 4 bases, with 12 bases separating them. The CDR3 length is 14 residues. The germline CDR1 and CDR2 sequences are GTSNPN and SVGIG (reference sequence). RNA was isolated and reverse transcribed to cDNA, the sequencing template. Libraries were prepared by immunoSEQ multiplex PCR; TCRdb keeps only in-frame clonotypes and omits some of them. The sample includes 150,000 to 200,000 clones, approximately 62% of them seen just once. Sample treatment: oral pan-JAK inhibitor, 5-10 mg twice daily. This chain joins TRBV30 and TRBJ2-5, with unresolved D. The sequence was obtained from a human donor with alopecia areata. This specimen consisted of CD4+ T cells sorted from blood, obtained at week 24, from a patient treated with tofacitinib. The chain's CDR3 is CAWSVKVPAETQYF. The CDR3 DNA sequence: TGTGCCTGGAGTGTGAAGGTCCCGGCAGAGACCCAGTACTTC.